This is a list of T cell receptor beta chains from one sample in a study of glioma-infiltrating T cells after dendritic cell vaccination. Libraries were prepared by immunoSEQ multiplex PCR; TCRdb keeps only in-frame clonotypes and omits some of them. The top ten hold 5.5% to 7% of the sample, which has around 96,000 clones, around 80% seen once. The sequencing used blood, collected before dendritic cell vaccination. The receptors derive from a human donor with glioblastoma. The CDR3 runs from the conserved cysteine through the conserved F or W. The order of the fields is V gene, J gene, D gene, clone size, CDR3 protein, CDR3 DNA. The D gene is left open where the match is weak. Size values are once, few and many counts, or a class for expanded clones, and some rows have none.

TRBV19	TRBJ2-7	NA	NA	CASRAVGGRYEQYF	TGTGCCAGTAGGGCGGTCGGAGGCCGTTACGAGCAGTACTTC
TRBV27	TRBJ1-1	TRBD1	many	CASSRDRVNTEAFF	TGTGCCAGCAGTCGGGACAGGGTGAACACTGAAGCTTTCTTT
TRBV7-8	TRBJ2-3	TRBD1	NA	CASSFYRGYTDTQYF	TGTGCCAGCAGCTTTTACAGGGGGTACACAGATACGCAGTATTTT
TRBV5-1	TRBJ2-7	TRBD1	NA	CASSRNPGTGGPYEQYF	TGCGCCAGCAGCAGAAATCCTGGGACAGGGGGACCCTACGAGCAGTACTTC
TRBV4-1	TRBJ1-1	NA	NA	CASSQDPQMVSFF	TGCGCCAGCAGCCAAGACCCACAAATGGTGTCTTTCTTT
TRBV6-1	TRBJ2-7	TRBD1	NA	CASSLTGMIYEQYF	TGTGCCAGCAGCTTGACAGGGATGATCTACGAGCAGTACTTC
TRBV5-5	TRBJ2-7	TRBD1	NA	CASSFDRGVPYEQYF	TGTGCCAGCAGCTTCGACAGGGGAGTACCCTACGAGCAGTACTTC
TRBV25-1	TRBJ2-3	TRBD2	NA	CASSELASGYTDTQYF	TGTGCCAGCAGTGAATTGGCTAGCGGGTACACAGATACGCAGTATTTT
TRBV2	TRBJ2-5	TRBD2	NA	CASSLLAGGETQYF	TGTGCCAGCAGCCTCCTAGCGGGGGGAGAGACCCAGTACTTC
TRBV7-3	TRBJ2-1	TRBD2	NA	CASSLTGLAGVEKFF	TGTGCCAGCAGCTTAACGGGACTAGCGGGAGTAGAGAAGTTCTTC
TRBV4-1	TRBJ2-7	NA	NA	CASSHTSGNTYEQYF	TGCGCCAGCAGCCACACCTCAGGAAACACCTACGAGCAGTACTTC
TRBV27	TRBJ1-4	NA	NA	CASSPQTGGEKLFF	TGTGCCAGCAGTCCCCAGACAGGCGGCGAAAAACTGTTTTTT
TRBV7-3	TRBJ2-5	NA	NA	CASSRDRSQETQYF	TGTGCCAGCAGCCGCGACAGGTCACAAGAGACCCAGTACTTC
TRBV2	TRBJ2-7	TRBD1	NA	CASAGLLGQGTYEQYF	TGTGCCAGCGCGGGTTTGTTAGGACAGGGTACTTACGAGCAGTACTTC
TRBV4-1	TRBJ2-2	NA	NA	CASSQHSGGELFF	TGCGCCAGCAGCCAACACAGTGGCGGGGAGCTGTTTTTT
TRBV7-3	TRBJ2-6	TRBD1	NA	CASKGTGGSGANVLTF	TGTGCCAGCAAAGGGACAGGGGGCTCTGGGGCCAACGTCCTGACTTTC
TRBV28	TRBJ1-1	NA	NA	CASTVIFDTEAFF	TGTGCCAGCACAGTTATTTTTGACACTGAAGCTTTCTTT
TRBV5-1	TRBJ1-1	TRBD1	NA	CASSFGDRSQPTAFF	TGCGCCAGCAGCTTTGGGGACAGGTCTCAACCGACAGCTTTCTTT
TRBV28	TRBJ2-7	TRBD1	NA	CASLPGTGVEQYF	TGTGCCAGCTTGCCTGGGACAGGGGTCGAGCAGTACTTC
TRBV30	TRBJ2-7	TRBD2	NA	CAWSVWAGGRGEQYF	TGTGCCTGGAGTGTATGGGCGGGAGGGCGTGGGGAGCAGTACTTC
TRBV30	TRBJ2-7	NA	NA	CAFQGQGMNYEQYF	TGTGCCTTCCAGGGGCAGGGGATGAATTACGAGCAGTACTTC
TRBV9	TRBJ2-5	NA	NA	CASSRQHLYQETQYF	TGTGCCAGCAGCAGACAGCACCTGTACCAAGAGACCCAGTACTTC
TRBV18	TRBJ2-7	NA	NA	CASSPTVNNYEQYF	TGTGCCAGCTCACCGACAGTTAACAACTACGAGCAGTACTTC
TRBV2	TRBJ1-4	NA	NA	CASSDPLSLGEKLFF	TGTGCCAGCAGTGACCCTCTTAGTCTAGGTGAAAAACTGTTTTTT
TRBV30	TRBJ1-2	NA	NA	CAWSHKGRTNYGYTF	TGTGCCTGGTCCCACAAAGGGAGGACAAACTATGGCTACACCTTC
TRBV11-2	TRBJ2-3	TRBD1	few	CASSLETGGWLTDTQYF	TGTGCCAGCAGCTTAGAGACAGGGGGCTGGTTGACAGATACGCAGTATTTT
TRBV21-1	TRBJ2-7	NA	NA	CASSNPVPEQYF	TGTGCCAGCAGCAACCCGGTGCCAGAGCAGTACTTC
TRBV9	TRBJ1-5	NA	once	CAGEGGGCWPQHF	TGTGCCGGAGAAGGGGGGGGTTGTTGGCCCCAGCATTTT
TRBV6-1	TRBJ2-1	TRBD2	few	CASSASGGDYNEQFF	TGTGCCAGCAGTGCTAGCGGGGGTGACTACAATGAGCAGTTCTTC
TRBV6-5	TRBJ2-5	TRBD1	NA	CASSLSGQQETQYF	TGTGCCAGCAGTTTATCGGGACAGCAAGAGACCCAGTACTTC
TRBV19	TRBJ2-3	TRBD2	few	CASRGTSGLTDTQYF	TGTGCCAGTAGGGGGACTAGCGGGCTAACAGATACGCAGTATTTT
TRBV6-5	TRBJ1-5	TRBD1	NA	CASARRGPDQPQHF	TGTGCCAGCGCCCGGAGGGGGCCGGATCAGCCCCAGCATTTT
TRBV6-5	TRBJ1-2	NA	NA	CASSRRGWSLYGYTF	TGTGCCAGCAGCCGACGGGGGTGGAGTCTCTATGGCTACACCTTC
TRBV5-3	TRBJ1-6	NA	NA	CARRGRASDNSPLHF	TGTGCCAGAAGGGGGAGGGCCTCCGACAATTCACCCCTCCACTTT
TRBV6-5	TRBJ1-2	NA	NA	CASSPGTNYGYTF	TGTGCCAGCAGTCCAGGGACTAACTATGGCTACACCTTC
TRBV9	TRBJ1-2	NA	NA	CASSSQRGSYLYGYTF	TGTGCCAGCAGCTCCCAACGCGGGAGTTATCTTTATGGCTACACCTTC
TRBV30	TRBJ2-3	TRBD2	NA	CAWRTGGPGLTDTQYF	TGTGCCTGGAGAACGGGGGGGCCGGGACTCACAGATACGCAGTATTTT
TRBV6-5	TRBJ1-2	TRBD1	NA	CASSYTRTGSYGYTF	TGTGCCAGCAGTTACACCCGGACAGGGTCCTATGGCTACACCTTC
TRBV6-1	TRBJ2-7	TRBD2	few	CASSEIAGGPFDEQYF	TGTGCCAGCAGTGAGATAGCGGGGGGGCCGTTTGACGAGCAGTACTTC
TRBV5-4	TRBJ2-3	TRBD1	NA	CASSYKGQGLDTQYF	TGTGCCAGCAGCTACAAGGGACAGGGCTTAGATACGCAGTATTTT
TRBV6-1	TRBJ2-1	TRBD2	NA	CASSEQRGALYNEQFF	TGTGCCAGCAGTGAACAGCGGGGGGCTCTTTACAATGAGCAGTTCTTC
TRBV19	TRBJ1-6	NA	NA	CASRSPGIYNSPLHF	TGTGCCAGTAGGTCCCCAGGGATCTATAATTCACCCCTCCACTTT
TRBV28	TRBJ2-7	TRBD2	NA	CASSPTLGLARYEQYF	TGTGCCAGCAGTCCAACCTTGGGACTAGCGAGATACGAGCAGTACTTC
TRBV7-8	TRBJ2-2	NA	few	CASSLVATRGTGELFF	TGTGCCAGCAGCTTAGTTGCTACCCGAGGCACCGGGGAGCTGTTTTTT
TRBV5-1	TRBJ2-1	NA	NA	CASSLQSNNEQFF	TGCGCCAGCAGCTTGCAATCAAACAATGAGCAGTTCTTC
TRBV5-4	TRBJ2-7	NA	NA	CASSSAVTYEQYF	TGTGCCAGCAGCTCAGCGGTCACCTACGAGCAGTACTTC
TRBV5-1	TRBJ2-3	NA	NA	CASSPLDKGTDTQYF	TGCGCCAGCAGCCCACTAGATAAAGGCACAGATACGCAGTATTTT
TRBV7-3	TRBJ2-2	NA	NA	CASRIQGGTGELFF	TGTGCCAGCAGAATCCAGGGGGGAACCGGGGAGCTGTTTTTT
TRBV7-3	TRBJ1-1	NA	NA	CASSLAGGTVNTEAFF	TGTGCCAGCAGCTTAGCGGGGGGGACGGTGAACACTGAAGCTTTCTTT
TRBV5-6	TRBJ2-4	NA	NA	CASSWGLQGGPIAKNIQYF	TGTGCCAGCAGCTGGGGGTTACAAGGAGGGCCGATCGCCAAAAACATTCAGTACTTC
TRBV7-9	TRBJ2-7	TRBD1	NA	CASSPTGQHEQYF	TGTGCCAGCAGCCCGACAGGGCAGCACGAGCAGTACTTC
TRBV5-6	TRBJ1-2	TRBD1	NA	CASSSGTGLYTF	TGTGCCAGCAGCTCCGGGACAGGTTTATACACCTTC